The clone carrying this TCR beta chain showed up just a few times. The antigen is undetermined. This specimen belongs to a study of shared clonotypes between healthy human individuals. Broader study findings: The study generally estimated greater richness for naive than memory subsets.

The germline V gene encodes CDR1 GTSNPN and CDR2 SVGIG (reference sequence). CDR3 length: 15 residues. V was shortened by 5 bases and J by 4 bases, with 17 bases between the two germline ends. Deep-level assay runs were performed. In replicate PCRs of sorted subsets, roughly 200 ng DNA, tens of thousands of T cell genomes, was used. Methods used by the authors: Filtering differed, since immunoSEQ gave only junction sequences and no quality scores. Sequencing used immunoSEQ multiplex PCR; TCRdb keeps in-frame clones, though not all of them. V and J calls and clone size come straight from that table; D and trimming were deduced from the DNA. The table lists about 1 million clones, about 76% of them singletons, with less than 1.5% in the top ten.

The sequencing sample was made of memory CD4+ T cells sorted from blood. Indicated subset: CD45RA-negative fraction. This TCR came from a man between 18 and 35 years old in good health. The chain recombines TRBV30 with TRBJ2-2; D is possibly TRBD2 (5 bases). The CDR3 coding sequence is TGTGCCTGGTATCGGGGTTTATACAGCACCGGGGAGCTGTTTTTT. As protein: CAWYRGLYSTGELFF. Full variable domain (remainder filled in from reference TRBV30 and TRBJ2-2): SQTIHQWPATLVQPVGSPLSLECTVEGTSNPNLYWYRQAAGRGLQLLFYSVGIGQISSEVPQNLSASRPQDRQFILSSKKLLLSDSGFYLCAWYRGLYSTGELFFGEGSRLTVL.